This T cell receptor (beta chain) was sequenced for a study of T cell repertoires in cytomegalovirus infection. Comments on this clonotype: Its antigen is as yet unknown.

Points from the study as a whole: The cumulative frequency of public TCR beta families distinguished individuals who carried CMV together with the relevant HLA.

V dropped 4 bases and J dropped 1 base, with 11 bases sitting between them. This CDR3 comprises 14 residues. The germline V gene encodes CDR1 SGHRS and CDR2 YFSETQ. TCRdb processed the reads anew with MiXCR; each CDR3 protein has one entry. Here the sample spans 150,000 to 180,000 distinct CDR3 sequences, about a quarter being singletons. The rearrangement links TRBV5-1 to TRBJ2-5, with D perhaps being TRBD1 or TRBD2 (5 bases each). The receptor comes from a human donor in good health (CMV status not recorded). Some clones in this sample may be carry-over from other donors' samples. The specimen was PBMCs. The chain's CDR3 is CASSVFGAQETQYF. In DNA, the CDR3 is TGCGCCAGCAGCGTGTTCGGGGCCCAAGAGACCCAGTACTTC.